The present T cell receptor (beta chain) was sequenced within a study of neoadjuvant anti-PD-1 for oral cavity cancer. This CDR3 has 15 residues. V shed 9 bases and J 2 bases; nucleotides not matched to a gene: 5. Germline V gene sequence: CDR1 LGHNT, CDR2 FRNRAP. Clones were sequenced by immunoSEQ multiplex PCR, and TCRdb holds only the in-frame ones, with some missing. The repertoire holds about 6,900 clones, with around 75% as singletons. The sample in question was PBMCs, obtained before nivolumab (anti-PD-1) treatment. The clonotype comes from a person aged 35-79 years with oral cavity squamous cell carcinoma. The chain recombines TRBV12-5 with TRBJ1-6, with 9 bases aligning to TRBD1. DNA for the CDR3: TGTGCTAGGGAAGGACAGGGGCCCTATAATTCACCCCTCCACTTT. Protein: CAREGQGPYNSPLHF.